The 28 T cell receptor beta chains listed next were all sequenced from one sample in a study of T cells after yellow fever vaccination. Using its own MiXCR run on the 5' RACE reads, TCRdb lists one record per CDR3 protein. The data show about 260,000 distinct CDR3 sequences, approximately 13% seen once. The sequences come from CD4+ T cells sorted from PBMCs, collected 45 days after the yellow fever booster vaccination. All receptors derive from a man aged 25 to 40 who received the YFV17D yellow fever vaccine.

There are a few counts of this clonotype. The rearrangement links TRBV20-1 to TRBJ2-3; 7 positions match TRBD2. J lost 3 bases, V lost 0 bases, and 6 bases had no gene match. The germline CDR1 and CDR2 sequences are DFQATT and SNEGSKA (reference sequence). This CDR3 contains 15 residues. This chain's CDR3 is CSARDWGGRTDTQYF. The CDR3 DNA reads TGCAGTGCTAGAGATTGGGGCGGGAGAACAGATACGCAGTATTTT.

The CDR3 DNA sequence: TGTGCCAGCAGCTCGACAGCAGCAGGGTACGAGCAGTACTTC. The encoded protein is CASSSTAAGYEQYF. V gene TRBV7-9 combines with J gene TRBJ2-7; TRBD1 might be the D (5 bases). The CDR3 runs 14 residues. The V gene's germline CDR1 is SEHNR and CDR2 FQNEAQ (reference sequence). Trimming left V 4 bases short and J 4 bases short, with 14 bases between.

In this sample, this clonotype turned up a few times. The chain recombines TRBV29-1 with TRBJ2-1; tentative D call: TRBD1 (5 bases). The germline V gene has CDR1 SQVTM and CDR2 ANQGSEA. The length of the CDR3 is 14 residues. V was cut by 8 bases and J by 4 bases, with 18 bases left in between. This CDR3 is CSLEPTESYNEQFF. CDR3 DNA: TGCAGCTTAGAACCGACAGAGTCTTACAATGAGCAGTTCTTC.

This clonotype was detected only a few times. The rearrangement uses TRBV18 and TRBJ2-5; D gene uncertain. Trimming cost V 0 bases and J 2 bases, with 7 bases left between them. The CDR3 is 14 residues long. CDR1 is KGHSH and CDR2 is LQKENI in the germline V gene. In nucleotides, the CDR3 is TGTGCCAGCTCACCACCCAACACGCAAGAGACCCAGTACTTC. This sequence encodes CASSPPNTQETQYF.

This rearrangement joins TRBV12-3 or TRBV12-4 to TRBJ1-3; no definite D call. V was trimmed by 6 bases and J by 2 bases, leaving 11 bases between them. The CDR3 loop spans 14 amino acids. In nucleotides, the CDR3 is TGTGCCAGCAGCGATGTCGTGGCTGGAAACACCATATATTTT. Residues: CASSDVVAGNTIYF.

In this sample, this clonotype turned up a few times. The chain employs TRBV27 and TRBJ2-4; no clear D gene. The germline V gene encodes CDR1 MNHEY and CDR2 SMNVEV (reference sequence). This CDR3 has 14 residues. Between the trimmed V and J ends, which lost 0 bases and 6 bases, there was a span of 9 bases. This chain's CDR3 is CASSLSTTSNIQYF. The CDR3 bases are TGTGCCAGCAGTTTATCTACAACTTCAAACATTCAGTACTTC.

This chain connects TRBV28 to TRBJ2-3, with 10 bases fitting TRBD2. This CDR3 is 17 amino acids long. The germline V gene has CDR1 MDHEN and CDR2 SYDVKM. J was trimmed by 0 bases and V by 3 bases; bases with no gene match: 6. In nucleotides, the CDR3 is TGTGCCAGCAGTTTTTGGGCTAGCGGGAGTAGCACAGATACGCAGTATTTT. This sequence encodes CASSFWASGSSTDTQYF.

CDR3 bases: TGCAGTGCTAGAGGGGAAGTCTATGGCTACACCTTC. The encoded protein is CSARGEVYGYTF. V gene TRBV20-1 combines with J gene TRBJ1-2, with no clear D. The CDR3 sequence is 12 residues long. Trimming shortened V by 1 base and J by 4 bases, and 7 bases separated the two germline ends. In germline, CDR1 is DFQATT, CDR2 SNEGSKA (reference sequence).

The rearrangement links TRBV30 to TRBJ1-4; D ambiguous. Trimming stripped 0 bases from V and 8 bases from J, with 7 bases between. Germline assignment: CDR1 GTSNPN and CDR2 SVGIG (reference sequence). There are 12 residues in the CDR3. The CDR3 nucleotides are TGTGCCTGGAGTGTAGGAATGGAAAAACTGTTTTTT. Its protein is CAWSVGMEKLFF.

This chain joins TRBV15 and TRBJ2-5; 7 bases are a match to TRBD1. Losses at the gene ends were 1 base for V and 3 bases for J; bases not matched to a gene: 2. There are 14 residues in the CDR3. Germline loops: CDR1 LNHNV, CDR2 YYDKDF (reference sequence). The chain's CDR3 is CATSRGGTEETQYF. In DNA form, the CDR3 reads TGTGCCACCAGCAGAGGAGGGACAGAAGAGACCCAGTACTTC.

This clonotype was counted between two and nine times. The chain recombines TRBV29-1 with TRBJ2-1; D unresolved. This CDR3 region has 10 residues. The germline V gene has CDR1 SQVTM and CDR2 ANQGSEA. V was trimmed by 8 bases and J by 7 bases, leaving 9 bases between them. CDR3: CSFARNEQFF. In DNA form, the CDR3 reads TGCAGCTTTGCGCGTAATGAGCAGTTCTTC.

The chain uses TRBV5-1 and TRBJ1-1; D is undetermined. Germline assignment: CDR1 SGHRS and CDR2 YFSETQ. The CDR3 length is 13 residues. Trimming removed 4 bases at V and 5 bases at J, with 12 bases between. CDR3 sequence (DNA): TGCGCCAGCAGCCCCACGAGGGAGACTGAAGCTTTCTTT. Translation gives CASSPTRETEAFF.

This clonotype has ten or more counts. This chain links TRBV13 with TRBJ2-6, with a weak D call TRBD1 (6 bases). CDR3 length: 18 amino acids. V was clipped by 5 bases and J by 0 bases, with 17 bases between them. The germline V gene has CDR1 PRHDT and CDR2 FYEKMQ (reference sequence). The CDR3 region has the DNA TGTGCCAGCAGCCTGAGTGCAGGGGTCACCTCTGGGGCCAACGTCCTGACTTTC. Its translation: CASSLSAGVTSGANVLTF.

The chain couples TRBV4-2 to TRBJ2-7; a possible D gene is TRBD1 (5 bases). Germline V CDR1 and CDR2: LGHNA, YNFKEQ. Trimming cost V 0 bases and J 2 bases, with 14 bases left between them. CDR3 size: 16 residues. The CDR3 here is CASSQDRVRAAYEQYF. The CDR3 DNA is TGTGCCAGCAGCCAAGACCGGGTCAGGGCGGCCTACGAGCAGTACTTC.

This chain links TRBV7-9 with TRBJ2-5; 7 nucleotides match TRBD2. Germline lookup yields CDR1 SEHNR and CDR2 FQNEAQ (reference sequence). V lost 3 bases and J lost 5; bases outside the gene matches: 3. This CDR3 comprises 13 residues. CDR3 in DNA: TGTGCCAGCAGCTTCACTAGCGCCGAGACCCAGTACTTC. It yields the protein CASSFTSAETQYF.

The chain has TRBV24-1 and TRBJ2-7, with D tentatively TRBD2 (6 bases). V lost 2 bases to trimming and J lost 4 bases, with 14 bases between them. This CDR3 has 15 amino acids. Per germline, CDR1 KGHDR and CDR2 SFDVKD. The CDR3 sequence: CATSDSGGEAYEQYF. CDR3 sequence (DNA): TGTGCCACCAGTGATTCGGGCGGGGAGGCGTACGAGCAGTACTTC.

This clonotype was counted only a few times. The chain combines TRBV18 with TRBJ2-3; D possibly corresponds to TRBD2 (5 bases). The CDR3 has 13 amino acids. Trimming stripped 3 bases from V and 8 bases from J, with 12 bases between. CDR1 and CDR2 from the germline V gene are KGHSH and LQKENI. The CDR3 reads CASSPGLLGTQYF. The CDR3 nucleotides are TGTGCCAGCTCACCTGGACTTTTGGGTACGCAGTATTTT.

This clonotype was seen more than once but under ten times. V and J are TRBV3-1 and TRBJ2-3, with D possibly being TRBD2 (6 bases). Trimming shortened V by 4 bases and J by 6 bases, and 20 bases separated the two germline ends. This CDR3 comprises 16 residues. Per the germline V gene, CDR1 is LGHDT and CDR2 is YNNKEL (reference sequence). CDR3 sequence (DNA): TGTGCCAGCAGCCGCCTTCGGGACTCCCGTTCGGATACGCAGTATTTT. It specifies CASSRLRDSRSDTQYF.

The genes are TRBV20-1 and TRBJ1-3; D gene ambiguous. The V gene's germline CDR1 is DFQATT and CDR2 SNEGSKA (reference sequence). V was trimmed by 5 bases and J by 0 bases, leaving 11 bases between them. The CDR3 is 14 amino acids. CDR3 amino acids: CSAGPSFSGNTIYF. DNA for the CDR3: TGCAGTGCTGGACCCAGCTTCTCTGGAAACACCATATATTTT.

Many counts were recorded for this clonotype. This sequence joins TRBV7-9 and TRBJ2-1; 8 bases align to TRBD2. CDR1 is SEHNR, CDR2 FQNEAQ, per germline (reference sequence). The J segment lost 6 bases and the V segment lost 3 bases, leaving 7 bases of the junction unmatched. The CDR3 has 15 residues. Here the CDR3 DNA reads TGTGCCAGCAGCTTGACCGGGGCGGGGGGCAATGAGCAGTTCTTC. Protein product: CASSLTGAGGNEQFF.

The chain combines TRBV7-9 with TRBJ2-1; D unresolved. Trimming cost V 6 bases and J 6 bases, with 9 bases left between them. The germline gives CDR1 SEHNR, CDR2 FQNEAQ (reference sequence). The CDR3 totals 12 residues. CDR3 loop: CASRNIGNEQFF. In DNA form, the CDR3 reads TGTGCCAGCAGAAACATTGGCAATGAGCAGTTCTTC.

CDR3 residues: CASGKDIAPEQFF. The CDR3 DNA sequence: TGTGCTAGTGGCAAAGATATAGCGCCTGAGCAGTTCTTC. The V call is TRBV12-5, the J call TRBJ2-1, with D tentatively TRBD2 (5 bases). The V gene's germline CDR1 is LGHNT and CDR2 FRNRAP. V lost 6 bases and J 9 bases, leaving 15 bases between the germline ends. The CDR3 loop spans 13 amino acids. Complete variable domain (other parts from reference TRBV12-5 and TRBJ2-1): DARVTQTPRHKVTEMGQEVTMRCQPILGHNTVFWYRQTMMQGLELLAYFRNRAPLDDSGMPKDRFSAEMPDATLATLKIQPSEPRDSAVYFCASGKDIAPEQFFGPGTRLTVL.

The chain recombines TRBV7-9 with TRBJ2-7; D uncertain. The CDR3 loop spans 12 amino acids. The germline V and J ends were trimmed by 5 bases and 4 bases, with 9 bases remaining between them. Germline V gene data show CDR1 as SEHNR and CDR2 as FQNEAQ (reference sequence). The CDR3 sequence is CASSTQAYEQYF. The CDR3 DNA is TGTGCCAGCAGCACTCAGGCTTACGAGCAGTACTTC.

The genes are TRBV20-1 and TRBJ2-2; 9 nucleotides align to TRBD2. This CDR3 spans 15 amino acids. V lost 3 bases to trimming and J lost 9 bases; unmatched junction nucleotides: 11. In germline, CDR1 is DFQATT, CDR2 SNEGSKA (reference sequence). CDR3 sequence reads: CSASKREDGSRELFF. The CDR3 DNA follows: TGCAGTGCTAGTAAGCGGGAGGACGGGAGCCGGGAGCTGTTTTTT.

This clonotype was counted many times. The rearrangement uses TRBV14 and TRBJ2-7; 9 bases are a match to TRBD2. J was trimmed by 4 bases and V by 5 bases; bases with no gene match: 15. Germline V gene data show CDR1 as SGHDN and CDR2 as FVKESK. The length of the CDR3 is 17 residues. In DNA form, the CDR3 reads TGTGCCAGCAGCAGGGGCCTTTATGGTAGCGGGAGTTACGAGCAGTACTTC. This translates into CASSRGLYGSGSYEQYF.

This clonotype was counted only a few times. V usage is TRBV7-2 and J usage is TRBJ1-3; a weak D match, TRBD1 (5 bases). This CDR3 is 13 amino acids long. V was clipped by 6 bases and J by 0 bases, with 6 bases between them. The germline gives CDR1 SGHTA, CDR2 FQGNSA. Here the CDR3 DNA reads TGTGCCAGCAGGGACAACTCTGGAAACACCATATATTTT. This codes for CASRDNSGNTIYF.

This sequence joins TRBV7-2 and TRBJ2-1, with TRBD2 identical over 7 bases. Germline V lookup: CDR1 SGHTA, CDR2 FQGNSA. The ends lost 4 bases at V and 8 bases at J; junction bases unmatched: 8. This CDR3 region has 14 residues. The CDR3 reads CASSSRGRNYEQFF. The CDR3 region has the DNA TGTGCCAGCAGCTCACGCGGGAGAAACTATGAGCAGTTCTTC.

This clonotype was observed many times. The V and J genes are TRBV25-1 and TRBJ2-1; D is undetermined. The CDR3 is 11 residues long. V was cut by 2 bases and J by 15 bases, with 11 bases left in between. Per the germline V gene, CDR1 is MGHDK and CDR2 is SYGVNS. The CDR3 DNA sequence: TGTGCCAGCAGTGAAAAAAGAAGTAGGTTCTTC. Its protein product is CASSEKRSRFF.